This T cell receptor beta chain was observed in a study of radiotherapy plus CTLA-4 blockade in lung cancer. Study-level points and caveats: Among blood TCR repertoires after radiotherapy plus ipilimumab, tumor-derived clones expanded. Response was reportedly best predicted by early blood T cell clone dynamics, with interferon-beta.

Germline V gene data show CDR1 as KGHSH and CDR2 as LQKENI. CDR3 length: 15 residues. V gave up 4 bases and J gave up 3 bases; unmatched junction bases: 5. The table came from immunoSEQ multiplex PCR; TCRdb's copy has only in-frame clones and leaves some out. Of roughly 120,000 clones listed, approximately 84% are singletons. This clone was found once. The target antigen is unknown. The input for sequencing was peripheral blood, taken from a patient treated with radiotherapy plus ipilimumab. The TCR was taken from a human donor with non-small cell lung cancer who had a partial response to radiotherapy plus ipilimumab. V is TRBV18 and J is TRBJ2-7; 11 bases match TRBD1. CDR3 protein: CASSQGTGGSYEQYV. In DNA, the CDR3 is TGTGCCAGCTCACAAGGGACAGGGGGTAGCTACGAGCAGTACGTC.